This T cell receptor (beta chain) is drawn from a study of T-cell memory formation after mild COVID-19. TCRdb recomputed calls from the 5' RACE reads with MiXCR, one row per CDR3 protein. Of 250,000 to 300,000 distinct CDR3 sequences detected, 15% to 20% appear once; the ten largest clones hold 22%. With 8 bases removed from V and 0 bases from J, the gap between germline ends came to 11 bases. Germline CDR1 reads MNHNY; CDR2 reads SVGAGI (reference sequence). This CDR3 has 14 residues. Note on this clonotype: Its target is unknown.

Study findings and constraints: Memory from before infection featured some responding clones, which suggests cross-reactive memory joined. Later expanders leaned CD4+, whereas clones that contracted between day 15 and 85 were balanced CD4/CD8.

The chain joins TRBV6-6 to TRBJ1-5, with D hard to call. The source of this sequence is a man between 18 and 29 years old who had mild COVID-19 (a few samples of this study predate the infection). Cell type and time point are not known. Sample: PBMCs or a T cell subset sorted from them (not recorded which). CDR3 DNA sequence: TGTGCCAGCTCAGCGGCTGATAGCAATCAGCCCCAGCATTTT. Protein sequence: CASSAADSNQPQHF.